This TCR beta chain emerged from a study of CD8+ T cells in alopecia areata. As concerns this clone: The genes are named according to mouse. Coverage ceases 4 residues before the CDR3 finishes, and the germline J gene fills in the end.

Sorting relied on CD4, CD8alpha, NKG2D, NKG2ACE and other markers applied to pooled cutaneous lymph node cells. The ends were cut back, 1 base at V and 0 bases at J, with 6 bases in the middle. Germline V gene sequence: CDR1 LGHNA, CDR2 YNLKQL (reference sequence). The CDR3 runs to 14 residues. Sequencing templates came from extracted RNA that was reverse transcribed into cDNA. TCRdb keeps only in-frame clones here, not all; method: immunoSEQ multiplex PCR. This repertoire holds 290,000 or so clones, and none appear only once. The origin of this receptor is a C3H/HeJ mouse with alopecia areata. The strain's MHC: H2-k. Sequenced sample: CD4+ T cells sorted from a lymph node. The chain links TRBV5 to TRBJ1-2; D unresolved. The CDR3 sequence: CASSQGVANSDYTF. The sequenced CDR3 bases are TGTGCCAGCAGCCAAGGGGTTGCAAACTCC.